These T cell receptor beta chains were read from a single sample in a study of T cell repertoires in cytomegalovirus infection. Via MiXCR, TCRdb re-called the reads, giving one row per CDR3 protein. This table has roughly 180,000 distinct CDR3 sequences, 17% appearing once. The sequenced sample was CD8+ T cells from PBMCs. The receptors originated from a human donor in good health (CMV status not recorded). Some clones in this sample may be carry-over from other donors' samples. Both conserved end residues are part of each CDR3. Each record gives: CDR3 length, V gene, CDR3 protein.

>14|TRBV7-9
CASSSTGNTGELFF
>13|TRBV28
CAGAGRSTGELFF
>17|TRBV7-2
CASSLVFETGSNQPQHF
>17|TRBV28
CASTNHGGGVYLYEQYF
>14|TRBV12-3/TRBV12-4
CASSPGTGLETQYF
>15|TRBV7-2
CASSFNLATNEKLFF
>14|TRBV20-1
CSATLSRSYNEQFF
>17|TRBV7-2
CASSSRLAGARTDTQYF
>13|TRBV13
CASSLGPPREAFF
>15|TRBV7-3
CASSLAGGGYETQYF
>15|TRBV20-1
CSARDLQGMGETQYF
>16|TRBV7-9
CASSLKESYMNTEAFF
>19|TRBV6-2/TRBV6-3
CASSYRRGTETHYTDTQYF
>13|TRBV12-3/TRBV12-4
CASSPLQAQPQHF
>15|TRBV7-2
CASSLDRVGNSPLHF
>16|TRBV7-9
CASSLEGGPSNQPQHF
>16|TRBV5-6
CASSYWITVETYEQYF
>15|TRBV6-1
CASSAPLGGNTEAFF
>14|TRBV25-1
CASSERGSNQPQHF
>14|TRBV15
CATSSYRENYGYTF
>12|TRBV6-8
CASSYSTGGYTF
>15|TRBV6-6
CASSYVGGGSDTQYF
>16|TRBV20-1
CSARRLTGRVNQPQHF
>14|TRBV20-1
CSAIGQGTTYEQYF
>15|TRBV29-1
CSGAGTGSNTGELFF
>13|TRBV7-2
CASWDRGYNEQFF
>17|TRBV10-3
CAISDFFRRGGGETQYF
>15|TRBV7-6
CASSSLTGVVEKLFF